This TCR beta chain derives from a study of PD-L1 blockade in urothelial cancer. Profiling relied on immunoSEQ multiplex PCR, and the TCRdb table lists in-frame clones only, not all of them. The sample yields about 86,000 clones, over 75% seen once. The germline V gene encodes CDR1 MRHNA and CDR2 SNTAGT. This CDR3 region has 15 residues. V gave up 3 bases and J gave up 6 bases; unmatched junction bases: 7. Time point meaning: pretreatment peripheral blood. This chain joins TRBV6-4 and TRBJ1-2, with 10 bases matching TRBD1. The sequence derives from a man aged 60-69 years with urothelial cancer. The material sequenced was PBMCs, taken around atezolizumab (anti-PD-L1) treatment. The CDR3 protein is CASSEGTGEIDGYTF. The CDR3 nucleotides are TGTGCCAGCAGTGAGGGGACAGGGGAAATAGATGGCTACACCTTC.